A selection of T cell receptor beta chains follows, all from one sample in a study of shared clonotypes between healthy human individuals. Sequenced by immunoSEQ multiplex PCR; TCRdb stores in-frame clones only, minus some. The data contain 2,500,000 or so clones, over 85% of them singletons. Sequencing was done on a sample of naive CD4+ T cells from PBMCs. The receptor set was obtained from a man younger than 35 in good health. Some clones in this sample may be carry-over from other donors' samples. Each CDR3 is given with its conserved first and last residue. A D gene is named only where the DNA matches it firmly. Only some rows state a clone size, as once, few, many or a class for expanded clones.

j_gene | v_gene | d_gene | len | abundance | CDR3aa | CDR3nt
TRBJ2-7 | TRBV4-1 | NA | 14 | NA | CASSQLVTGYEQYF | TGCGCCAGCAGCCAATTAGTCACGGGCTACGAGCAGTACTTC
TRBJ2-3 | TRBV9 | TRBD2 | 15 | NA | CASSKRDGSTDTQYF | TGTGCCAGCAGCAAGCGGGACGGATCCACAGATACGCAGTATTTT
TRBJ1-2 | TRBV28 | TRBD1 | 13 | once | CASSLQGARGYTF | TGTGCCAGCAGTCTCCAGGGGGCGCGGGGCTACACCTTC
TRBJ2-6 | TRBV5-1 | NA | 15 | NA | CASSFGGPGANVLTF | TGCGCCAGCAGCTTCGGGGGTCCTGGGGCCAACGTCCTGACTTTC
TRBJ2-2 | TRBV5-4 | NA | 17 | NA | CASSSKTRDPYTGELFF | TGTGCCAGCAGCTCCAAGACCCGGGATCCCTACACCGGGGAGCTGTTTTTT
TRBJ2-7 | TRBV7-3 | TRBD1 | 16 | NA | CASSLGAGTGTYEQYF | TGTGCCAGCAGCCTGGGGGCGGGGACAGGGACCTACGAGCAGTACTTC
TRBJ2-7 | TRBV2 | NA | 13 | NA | CASRTTAGHEQYF | TGTGCCAGCCGAACTACAGCAGGGCACGAGCAGTACTTC
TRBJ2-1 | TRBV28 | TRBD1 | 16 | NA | CASTWVWDRDYNEQFF | TGTGCCAGCACATGGGTATGGGACAGGGACTACAATGAGCAGTTCTTC
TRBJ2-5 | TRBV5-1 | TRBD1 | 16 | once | CASSLRQGAMEETQYF | TGCGCCAGCAGCTTACGACAGGGGGCCATGGAAGAGACCCAGTACTTC
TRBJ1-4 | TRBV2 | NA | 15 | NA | CASSEGGTFNEKLFF | TGTGCCAGCAGTGAAGGGGGGACGTTTAATGAAAAACTGTTTTTT
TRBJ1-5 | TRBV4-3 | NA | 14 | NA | CASIIPQENQPQHF | TGCGCCAGCATTATCCCGCAGGAAAATCAGCCCCAGCATTTT
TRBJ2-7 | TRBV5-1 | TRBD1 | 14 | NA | CASSATGTVYEQYF | TGCGCCAGCAGCGCGACCGGGACAGTTTACGAGCAGTACTTC
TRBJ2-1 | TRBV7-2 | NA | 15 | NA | CASSLDGAVYNEQFF | TGTGCCAGCAGCTTAGACGGGGCCGTTTACAATGAGCAGTTCTTC
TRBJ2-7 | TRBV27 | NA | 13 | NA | CASKGPGPYEQYF | TGTGCCAGCAAGGGGCCGGGGCCCTACGAGCAGTACTTC
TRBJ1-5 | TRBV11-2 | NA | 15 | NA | CASSSGPHPGQPQHF | TGTGCCAGCAGCTCAGGCCCCCACCCCGGCCAGCCCCAGCATTTT
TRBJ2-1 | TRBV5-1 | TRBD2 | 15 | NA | CASSLGLAAVNEQFF | TGCGCCAGCAGCCTAGGACTAGCGGCCGTCAATGAGCAGTTCTTC
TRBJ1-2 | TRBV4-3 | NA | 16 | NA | CASSQDVTGANYGYTF | TGCGCCAGCAGCCAAGATGTGACAGGAGCTAACTATGGCTACACCTTC
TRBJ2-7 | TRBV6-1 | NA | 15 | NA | CASTNLGGPSPEWDF | TGTGCCAGCACCAACCTCGGGGGGCCGTCCCCCGAGTGGGACTTC
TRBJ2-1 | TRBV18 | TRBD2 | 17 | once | CASSPNLASGISNEQFF | TGTGCCAGCTCACCCAACCTGGCTAGCGGGATTTCCAATGAGCAGTTCTTC
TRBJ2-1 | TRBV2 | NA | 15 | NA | CASSPTGGPYNEQFF | TGTGCCAGCAGCCCCACCGGGGGTCCGTACAATGAGCAGTTCTTC
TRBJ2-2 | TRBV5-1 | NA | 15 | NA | CASSLGTVESGELFF | TGCGCCAGCAGCTTGGGAACAGTCGAGTCCGGGGAGCTGTTTTTT
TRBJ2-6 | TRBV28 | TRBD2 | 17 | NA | CASSSMASGTGANVLTF | TGTGCCAGCAGTTCCATGGCTAGCGGGACTGGGGCCAACGTCCTGACTTTC
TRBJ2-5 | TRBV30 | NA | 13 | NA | CAWSRRERETQYF | TGTGCCTGGAGTAGGAGGGAGAGGGAGACCCAGTACTTC
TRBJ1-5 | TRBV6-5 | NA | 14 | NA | CASSYSAGIQPQHF | TGTGCCAGCAGTTACTCAGCGGGGATTCAGCCCCAGCATTTT
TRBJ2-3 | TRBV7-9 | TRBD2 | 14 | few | CASSPSGGTDTQYF | TGTGCCAGCAGCCCTAGCGGGGGCACAGATACGCAGTATTTT
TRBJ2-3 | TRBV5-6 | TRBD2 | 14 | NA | CASSGTSGSDTQYF | TGTGCCAGCAGCGGGACTAGCGGGAGCGATACGCAGTATTTT
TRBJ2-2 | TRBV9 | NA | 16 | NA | CASSVESAMNTGELFF | TGTGCCAGCAGCGTAGAGAGCGCCATGAACACCGGGGAGCTGTTTTTT
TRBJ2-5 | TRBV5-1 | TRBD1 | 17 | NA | CASSSSRGQSSQETQYF | TGCGCCAGCAGCTCCAGTCGGGGACAGAGCAGTCAAGAGACCCAGTACTTC
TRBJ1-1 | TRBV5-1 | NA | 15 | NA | CASSLQGVPNTEAFF | TGCGCCAGCAGCCTCCAAGGGGTTCCGAACACTGAAGCTTTCTTT
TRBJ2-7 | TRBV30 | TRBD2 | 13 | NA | CAWRLAGVNEQYF | TGTGCCTGGAGGCTAGCGGGAGTTAACGAGCAGTACTTC
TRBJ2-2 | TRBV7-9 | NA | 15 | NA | CASSLAGANTGELFF | TGTGCCAGCAGCTTGGCAGGGGCGAACACCGGGGAGCTGTTTTTT
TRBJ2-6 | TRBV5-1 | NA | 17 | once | CASSFIYWSSGANVLTF | TGCGCCAGCAGCTTTATTTACTGGAGCTCTGGGGCCAACGTCCTGACTTTC
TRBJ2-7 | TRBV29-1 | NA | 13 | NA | CSVRGTITYEQYF | TGCAGCGTACGTGGGACCATAACCTACGAGCAGTACTTC
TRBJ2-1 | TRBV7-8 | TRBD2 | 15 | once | CASSPLTSGSWWEFF | TGTGCCAGCAGCCCCCTGACTAGCGGGAGTTGGTGGGAGTTCTTC
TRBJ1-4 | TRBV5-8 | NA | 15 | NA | CASSLAWGFNEKLFF | TGTGCCAGCAGCTTGGCCTGGGGATTTAATGAAAAACTGTTTTTT
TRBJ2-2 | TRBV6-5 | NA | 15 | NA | CASSYASANTGELFF | TGTGCCAGCAGTTACGCGTCAGCAAACACCGGGGAGCTGTTTTTT
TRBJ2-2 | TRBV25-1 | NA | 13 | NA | CASRDYAAGELFF | TGTGCCAGCCGGGATTATGCCGCCGGGGAGCTGTTTTTT
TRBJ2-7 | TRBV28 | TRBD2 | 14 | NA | CARERDRIPYEQYF | TGTGCCAGAGAGCGGGATAGAATTCCCTACGAGCAGTACTTC
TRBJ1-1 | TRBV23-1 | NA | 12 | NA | CASSPVETEAFF | TGCGCCAGCAGTCCCGTGGAAACTGAAGCTTTCTTT
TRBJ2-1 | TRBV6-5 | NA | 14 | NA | CATRERAAYNEQFF | TGTGCCACTAGAGAGCGGGCAGCCTACAATGAGCAGTTCTTC
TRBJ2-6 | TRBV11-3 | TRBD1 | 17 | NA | CASSPGQGRFGANVLTF | TGTGCCAGCAGCCCGGGACAGGGGAGGTTTGGGGCCAACGTCCTGACTTTC
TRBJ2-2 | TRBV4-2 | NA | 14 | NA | CASTQAESLGELFF | TGTGCCAGCACCCAAGCGGAAAGTCTCGGGGAGCTGTTTTTT
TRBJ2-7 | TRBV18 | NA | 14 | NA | CASSPTPNSYEQYF | TGTGCCAGCTCACCTACCCCCAACTCCTACGAGCAGTACTTC
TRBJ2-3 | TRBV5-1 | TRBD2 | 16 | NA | CASSLVVAGAEDTQYF | TGCGCCAGCAGCTTGGTGGTAGCGGGAGCGGAAGATACGCAGTATTTT